These 16 T cell receptor beta chains came from one sample sequenced in a study of low-dose radiotherapy and immunotherapy resistance in tumors. Time point in this sample: after trial treatment. Treatment of the sample: LDRT plus nivolumab, ipilimumab, low-dose cyclophosphamide and aspirin (RACIN trial). cDNA synthesis used a TRAV/TRBV-specific primer set for both chains. TCRs were amplified for roughly 22 PCR cycles with a constant-region primer and V-primer adapter. TCRdb fed the reads into MiXCR, producing one record per CDR3 protein. The sample includes approximately 46,000 distinct CDR3 sequences, about 25% seen only once; the top ten take around 10%. Source: PBMCs, taken after low-dose radiotherapy plus immunotherapy. Receptors were obtained from a male donor with prostate cancer.

This clonotype was counted at least ten times. The chain combines TRBV3-1 with TRBJ2-2; weak D call: TRBD2 (5 bases). Germline values: CDR1 LGHDT, CDR2 YNNKEL (reference sequence). The CDR3 loop spans 16 amino acids. Trimming removed 3 bases from V and 0 bases from J, with 11 bases in between. The CDR3 reads CASSHELDPNTGELFF. CDR3 nucleotide sequence: TGTGCCAGCAGCCACGAACTAGACCCGAACACCGGGGAGCTGTTTTTT.

This clonotype appeared many times. The chain combines TRBV30 with TRBJ2-7; TRBD1 is a possible D gene (5 bases). This CDR3 is built from 15 residues. The V gene lost 1 base and the J gene lost 3 bases, with 16 bases spanning the gap. The germline CDR1 and CDR2 sequences are GTSNPN and SVGIG (reference sequence). DNA for the CDR3: TGTGCCTGGAGTGGGGGCGTAGGATCCTTCTACGAGCAGTACTTC. It encodes CAWSGGVGSFYEQYF.

The table lists this clonotype with many counts. CDR3 sequence (DNA): TGCGCCAGCAGCGGGACAGACCTCTACGAGCAGTACTTC. It is translated as CASSGTDLYEQYF. The rearrangement uses TRBV4-1 and TRBJ2-7; 7 positions match TRBD1. This CDR3 comprises 13 residues. V was pared by 5 bases and J by 3 bases, with 4 bases of the junction left unmatched. Germline CDR1 MGHRA, CDR2 YSYEKL.

This clonotype has ten or more counts. The V gene is TRBV19, the J gene TRBJ2-7; D possibly corresponds to TRBD1 (6 bases). Germline V gives CDR1 LNHDA, CDR2 SQIVND (reference sequence). CDR3 length: 17 amino acids. V was clipped by 5 bases and J by 1 base, with 21 bases between them. The CDR3 nucleotides are TGTGCCAGTAGTGCACCTTGGGGGACATCCCTTTCCTACGAGCAGTACTTC. Amino acid sequence: CASSAPWGTSLSYEQYF.

About this clonotype itself: The missing conserved phenylalanine or tryptophan at the end of this CDR3 makes a read error likely. It is unclear where the CDR3 begins or ends on the DNA, so no DNA is shown, and the CDR3 is as TCRdb lists it. The rearrangement joins TRBV21-1 to TRBJ2-1; no DNA check was done on the table's D call, TRBD2. TRBV21-1 is a pseudogene segment. The CDR3 has 14 residues if both end residues are counted. CDR3 sequence: CANSWSLAGAEQFS.

This clonotype appeared many times. The CDR3 DNA reads TGTGCCTGGAGTGAAGGGGCAGGCAATCAGCCCCAGCATTTT. Residues: CAWSEGAGNQPQHF. J is TRBJ1-5 and V is TRBV30, with a possible D match to TRBD1 (5 bases). V shed 1 base and J shed 2 bases, with 9 bases lying between them. Germline CDR1 GTSNPN, CDR2 SVGIG (reference sequence). CDR3 length: 14 residues.

This clonotype was seen many times. This chain joins TRBV20-1 and TRBJ1-5; 8 bases align to TRBD1. Looked up from germline, CDR1 is DFQATT and CDR2 is SNEGSKA (reference sequence). With 6 bases clipped from V and 0 bases from J, the junction kept 19 bases outside the gene matches. This CDR3 contains 19 residues. The CDR3 region is CSATYLGQVGSYSNQPQHF. CDR3 in DNA: TGCAGTGCCACGTACCTGGGACAGGTTGGAAGCTATAGCAATCAGCCCCAGCATTTT.

The sample holds many counts of this clonotype. The chain combines TRBV2 with TRBJ1-1, with D possibly TRBD1 on 5 matching bases. V shed 2 bases and J shed 5 bases, with 12 bases lying between them. The CDR3 contains 14 residues. Per germline, CDR1 SNHLY and CDR2 FYNNEI. CDR3 loop: CASSERGVGTEAFF. CDR3 in DNA: TGTGCCAGCAGTGAACGGGGGGTAGGGACTGAAGCTTTCTTT.

The table lists this clonotype with many counts. V and J are TRBV28 and TRBJ2-5; 9 bases align to TRBD1. The CDR3 totals 16 residues. Germline CDR1 is MDHEN and CDR2 is SYDVKM. The V gene end was trimmed by 6 bases and the J gene end by 1 base; junction bases not matched to a gene: 9. CDR3 amino acids: CASSSSGTGIQETQYF. The CDR3 DNA is TGTGCCAGCAGCTCCTCCGGGACAGGGATCCAAGAGACCCAGTACTTC.

This clonotype was found many times. The chain has TRBV19 and TRBJ2-1; a weak D match, TRBD2 (6 bases). In germline, CDR1 is LNHDA, CDR2 SQIVND (reference sequence). Trimming cost V 3 bases and J 3 bases, with 12 bases left between them. This CDR3 region has 15 residues. The CDR3: CASSIWRLDYNEQFF. DNA of the CDR3: TGTGCCAGTAGTATTTGGAGACTAGACTACAATGAGCAGTTCTTC.

This clonotype was detected ten times or more. The chain links TRBV2 to TRBJ2-3; D gene unclear. Trimming stripped 7 bases from V and 1 base from J, with 9 bases between. Germline lookup yields CDR1 SNHLY and CDR2 FYNNEI. This CDR3 comprises 13 residues. The CDR3 reads CASIEVRTDTQYF. CDR3 nucleotide sequence: TGTGCCAGCATAGAGGTTCGCACAGATACGCAGTATTTT.

This clonotype was seen repeatedly, ten times or more. The chain recombines TRBV28 with TRBJ1-2, with D tentatively TRBD1 (5 bases). Trimming pared 7 bases from V and 0 bases from J, leaving 15 bases between. This CDR3 spans 15 amino acids. Germline values: CDR1 MDHEN, CDR2 SYDVKM. CDR3 DNA: TGTGCCAGCATTCCTGGGGGGAAAGCTAACTATGGCTACACCTTC. Its protein is CASIPGGKANYGYTF.

This clonotype appeared once. With a much larger clone just one base away, this may be a read error. CDR3 in DNA: TGTGCCAGCAGCCCCGGAGGGAATAGCGATCAGCCCCAGCATTTT. It translates to CASSPGGNSDQPQHF. The chain couples TRBV7-9 to TRBJ1-5; D gene unclear. The CDR3 sequence is 15 residues long. Germline-derived CDR1 and CDR2 are SEHNR and FQNEAQ (reference sequence).

This chain connects TRBV9 to TRBJ2-3, with D possibly matching TRBD2 (5 bases). The V gene lost 0 bases and the J gene lost 1 base, with 9 bases spanning the gap. Germline CDR1 SGDLS, CDR2 YYNGEE. The CDR3 is 15 amino acids. CDR3 amino acids: CASSVGAGGTDTQYF. The CDR3 coding sequence is TGTGCCAGCAGCGTAGGAGCCGGGGGCACAGATACGCAGTATTTT.

This clonotype was observed at least ten times. This chain links TRBV18 with TRBJ2-1; 8 positions agree with TRBD1. The CDR3 has 16 residues. Germline V CDR1 and CDR2: KGHSH, LQKENI. The V and J ends lost 1 base and 4 bases, in that order; junction bases with no gene match: 6. CDR3 loop: CASSPLGQGGYNEQFF. CDR3 nucleotide sequence: TGTGCCAGCTCACCACTCGGACAGGGAGGATACAATGAGCAGTTCTTC.

This clonotype was seen ten or more times. This chain connects TRBV7-9 to TRBJ2-3; 8 positions match TRBD2. The CDR3 spans 16 residues. Germline lookup yields CDR1 SEHNR and CDR2 FQNEAQ (reference sequence). Trimming cost V 4 bases and J 5 bases; bases outside gene matches: 11. The CDR3 DNA reads as TGTGCCAGCAGCTCCTTGGGGCGGGAGGTCCAAGATACGCAGTATTTT. Amino acids: CASSSLGREVQDTQYF.